The clone carrying this TCR beta chain occurred a few times. Its cognate antigen is unknown. V shed 5 bases, J shed 6 bases, and the junction held 7 bases outside the gene matches. This CDR3 has 15 residues. The record originates from a study of identical twins. Study-level points and caveats: Models came in too low on out-of-frame TCR alpha sharing in monozygotic twins. Zero-insertion findings could be partly confounded by invariant cells (MAIT and iNKT cells). Compared with unrelated sharing, twin-shared out-of-frame alpha sequences had more low-probability sequences.

TCRdb used MiXCR to reprocess the 5' RACE reads, holding one entry per CDR3 protein. The sample lists roughly 710,000 distinct CDR3 sequences, around 5.7% occurring once. The rearrangement uses TRBV12-3 or TRBV12-4 and TRBJ2-1, with 10 bases fitting TRBD2. Sequenced: naive T cells sorted from blood. This sequence originates from a man between 18 and 29 years old in good health. This CDR3 reads CASSRRSSGSNEQFF. The CDR3 DNA sequence: TGTGCCAGCAGTCGACGTTCTAGCGGGAGCAATGAGCAGTTCTTC.